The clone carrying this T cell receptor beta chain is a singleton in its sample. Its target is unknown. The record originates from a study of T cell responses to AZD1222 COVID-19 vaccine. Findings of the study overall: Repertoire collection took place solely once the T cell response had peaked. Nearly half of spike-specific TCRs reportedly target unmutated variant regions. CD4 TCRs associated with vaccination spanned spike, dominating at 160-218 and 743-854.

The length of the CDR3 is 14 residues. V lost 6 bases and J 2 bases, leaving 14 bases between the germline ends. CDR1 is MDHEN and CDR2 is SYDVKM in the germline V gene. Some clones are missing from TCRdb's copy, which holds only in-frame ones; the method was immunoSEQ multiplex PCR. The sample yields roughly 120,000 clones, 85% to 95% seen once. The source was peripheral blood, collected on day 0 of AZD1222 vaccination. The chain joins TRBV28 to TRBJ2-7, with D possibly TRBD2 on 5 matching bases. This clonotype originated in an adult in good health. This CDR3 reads CASRSAGPPYEQYF. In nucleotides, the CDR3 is TGTGCCAGCAGATCCGCGGGCCCCCCCTACGAGCAGTACTTC.